This TCR beta chain came from a study of blood T cell repertoires in COVID-19 (dated by TCRdb to the early 2020s). Describing the broader study: Collaborator samples came from the United States, Italy and Spain and covered acute and convalescent phases of COVID-19. The prospective study material was composed of cDNA or gDNA derived from T cells, B-cell-depleted T cells, or PBMCs. Deeply sampled blood TCRbeta repertoires from subjects exposed to, actively infected with, or recovered from COVID-19 were included in the dataset. The repertoires were released in a freely available public database meant as a resource for research on the immune response to SARS-CoV-2. The samples were drawn from the first 160 participants of the ongoing ImmuneRACE study and from 1,254 subjects provided by 6 global collaborators. Nearly every sample came with metadata listing a de-identified subject ID, COVID-19 status, age in years and sex. Where available, HLA class I and class II types were taken from metadata supplied by the sample provider and were not determined by assay-based typing.

A single count supports this clone. Its binding antigen is unknown. No base-level quality is on record; no much larger clone is a single base apart. The immunoSEQ Assay, a bias-controlled multiplex PCR, was used to amplify TCRbeta CDR3 regions from genomic DNA. Processing in the source paper ran as follows. Nucleated cell counts per sample were estimated from amplification of reference gene primers within the assay. To quantify the absolute abundance of each unique TCRbeta CDR3 rearrangement, sequence reads were collapsed and filtered. For each sample, productive Simpson clonality was calculated as the square root of Simpson's diversity index over productive rearrangements. TCRdb took this table from immuneACCESS and kept in-frame rearrangements with V and J called. Such tables lack part of the clones; where checked against another copy, unresolved V genes explain under half of the gap, and the rest is unexplained. V, J and clone size were drawn from that table, and D and trimming were deduced from the DNA. The sample has around 200,000 clones on record, around 82% of them singletons. The top ten clones comprise roughly 2.8% of the sample.

The collaborating institutions used their own protocols to collect whole blood in K2EDTA tubes. For TCRbeta analysis, collaborators shipped samples as frozen whole blood, isolated PBMCs, or DNA extracted from either of those sample types. Measured from the cysteine to the phenylalanine, the CDR3 is 13 residues long. Of the read, only the CDR3 DNA is kept; its 39 bases are in frame from base 1. Per the germline V gene, SGHVS is the CDR1 and FQNEAQ is the CDR2. The junction shows trimming of 1 base on V and 3 bases on J, plus 7 bases between the germline ends. The paper's findings and limits, for the study overall: The amount of clinical and demographic metadata varied by source and participant and was provided uncurated.

This sequence originates from a man aged 50 to 59 with active or convalescent COVID-19. Specimen: peripheral blood. The V and J segments used are TRBV7-8 and TRBJ2-7; TRBD2 is a weak D gene call, 6 bases matching. The CDR3 has the sequence CASSLGEVYEQYF. The DNA reads TGTGCCAGCAGCTTAGGGGAGGTCTACGAGCAGTACTTC.